The present T cell receptor beta chain was sequenced within a study of blood T cell repertoires in COVID-19. Trimming shortened V by 2 bases and J by 0 bases, and 9 bases separated the two germline ends. The CDR3 has 15 residues. Germline V gene lookup returns CDR1 MGHRA and CDR2 YSYEKL. Generated by immunoSEQ multiplex PCR, the TCRdb table keeps only in-frame clones and is missing some. Of a few hundred thousand clones in the sample, about 85% were seen once. Specimen: peripheral blood. J is TRBJ2-3 and V is TRBV4-1; D is ambiguous. The origin of this receptor is a man in his thirties or forties who had recovered from COVID-19. The CDR3 reads CASSQISTSTDTQYF. In nucleotides, the CDR3 is TGCGCCAGCAGCCAAATTTCGACTAGCACAGATACGCAGTATTTT.